A single sample is the source of the 29 T cell receptor beta chains below, sequenced in a study of blood T cells in healthy people across ages. Then a second PCR, running roughly 6 to 11 cycles, was carried out with a sample-barcoded 5' primer and a J-beta primer mix. Using its own MiXCR run on the 5' RACE reads, TCRdb lists one record per CDR3 protein. The table lists 1,500,000 or so distinct CDR3 sequences, around 55% of them singletons. The material sequenced was blood. The source is a man aged 18 to 29 in good health.

The CDR3 sequence: CSVEDRGEGTDTQYF. CDR3 DNA sequence: TGCAGCGTTGAAGATCGAGGGGAGGGGACAGATACGCAGTATTTT. V and J are TRBV29-1 and TRBJ2-3; 7 bases map to TRBD2. The V segment lost 0 bases and the J segment 3 bases; nucleotides outside the gene matches: 6. The CDR3 length is 15 residues. CDR1 is SQVTM and CDR2 is ANQGSEA in the germline V gene.

The V gene is TRBV15, the J gene TRBJ2-7; the match to TRBD2 covers 10 bases. The CDR3 loop spans 15 amino acids. V was pared by 1 base and J by 2 bases, with 2 bases of the junction left unmatched. The V gene's germline CDR1 is LNHNV and CDR2 YYDKDF (reference sequence). The CDR3: CATSRGLAGAYEQYF. In DNA, the CDR3 is TGTGCCACCAGCAGAGGCCTAGCGGGAGCCTACGAGCAGTACTTC. The whole variable domain, filled in from reference TRBV15 and TRBJ2-7, reads DAMVIQNPRYQVTQFGKPVTLSCSQTLNHNVMYWYQQKSSQAPKLLFHYYDKDFNNEADTPDNFQSRRPNTSFCFLDIRSPGLGDTAMYLCATSRGLAGAYEQYFGPGTRLTVT.

The chain couples TRBV14 to TRBJ1-1, with TRBD1 matching 9 bases. Germline values: CDR1 SGHDN, CDR2 FVKESK. With V trimmed by 4 bases and J by 11 bases, 11 bases remained unmatched. CDR3 length: 14 residues. This chain's CDR3 is CASSRGGTGRNAFF. The CDR3 DNA is TGTGCCAGCAGCCGCGGGGGGACAGGGCGAAACGCTTTCTTT.

The CDR3 DNA sequence: TGTGCCAGCAGTTTATTGAGGACAGGCCCCTACGAGCAGTACTTC. This encodes CASSLLRTGPYEQYF. V is TRBV28 and J is TRBJ2-4; TRBD1 agrees at 7 bases. The closer fit of TRBJ2-7 to the DNA end suggests the J call may be wrong. The CDR3 loop spans 15 amino acids. From germline, CDR1 is MDHEN and CDR2 SYDVKM.

Worth noting for this clonotype: At one boundary the junction diverges from the germline segment, which might be a read error. V is TRBV4-1 and J is TRBJ2-7; D gene ambiguous. Looked up from germline, CDR1 is MGHRA and CDR2 is YSYEKL. This CDR3 has 13 residues. The CDR3 DNA sequence: TGCGCCAGCAACCAAGAGCCTCCGGACGAGCAGTACTTC. It specifies CASNQEPPDEQYF.

The chain links TRBV7-9 to TRBJ2-1; tentatively, D is TRBD2 (5 bases). V gave up 6 bases and J gave up 8 bases, with 20 bases separating them. The CDR3 length is 15 residues. Germline V gives CDR1 SEHNR, CDR2 FQNEAQ (reference sequence). DNA of the CDR3: TGTGCCAGCAGAACCACAAAGGCAGGTAGCGATGAGCAGTTCTTC. It encodes CASRTTKAGSDEQFF.

This clonotype was seen only once. The V and J genes are TRBV24-1 and TRBJ2-5, with D tentatively TRBD2 (5 bases). The J call is doubtful: the DNA matches TRBJ2-7 better. The CDR3 sequence is 11 residues long. Germline values: CDR1 KGHDR, CDR2 SFDVKD. The DNA for the CDR3 is TGTGCCACCCCCGGGACCTACGAGCAGTACTTC. Protein sequence: CATPGTYEQYF.

This chain uses TRBV20-1 with TRBJ2-1; TRBD1 or TRBD2 may be the D gene (5 bases each). This CDR3 is built from 14 residues. Trimming removed 6 bases at V and 2 bases at J, with 14 bases between. Germline V gene data show CDR1 as DFQATT and CDR2 as SNEGSKA (reference sequence). Here the CDR3 reads CSALRGTTYNEQFF. For the CDR3, the DNA is TGCAGTGCCCTTCGTGGGACCACCTACAATGAGCAGTTCTTC.

This clonotype was seen more than once but under ten times. The chain carries TRBV10-3 and TRBJ2-1; the D is unclear. This CDR3 region has 16 residues. Germline lookup yields CDR1 ENHRY and CDR2 SYGVKD. The V end was cut by 6 bases, the J end by 5 bases, with 20 bases between. The CDR3 is CAISPEGPGPDNEQFF. The CDR3 DNA is TGTGCCATCAGCCCCGAAGGCCCTGGACCCGACAATGAGCAGTTCTTC.

This clonotype was seen just once. The CDR3, as DNA: TGTGCCAGCAAGGGGTGGTCTGGTGGGTCCTACGAGCAGTACTTC. Translation gives CASKGWSGGSYEQYF. This chain links TRBV6-6 with TRBJ2-7; D possibly corresponds to TRBD1 (5 bases). This CDR3 comprises 15 residues. Germline CDR1 reads MNHNY; CDR2 reads SVGAGI (reference sequence). V lost 7 bases, J lost 1 base, and 17 bases lay in between.

This clonotype was detected only a few times. The chain is built from TRBV27 and TRBJ2-7; tentatively, D is TRBD1 (6 bases). Trimming took 2 bases from V and 7 from J, leaving 9 bases between them. The CDR3 runs to 12 residues. Germline CDR1 is MNHEY and CDR2 is SMNVEV (reference sequence). The CDR3 region has the DNA TGTGCCAGCAGTTTAAACAGGGTAGAGCAGTACTTC. It encodes CASSLNRVEQYF.

This sequence joins TRBV5-1 and TRBJ1-2; D is perhaps TRBD1 (6 bases). Germline V gene data show CDR1 as SGHRS and CDR2 as YFSETQ. This CDR3 comprises 18 residues. V dropped 0 bases and J dropped 2 bases, with 20 bases sitting between them. CDR3 amino acids: CASSLGFYRDASNYGYTF. The CDR3 DNA sequence: TGCGCCAGCAGCTTGGGGTTCTACAGGGACGCTTCGAACTATGGCTACACCTTC. Drawing the rest from reference TRBV5-1 and TRBJ1-2, the complete variable domain is KAGVTQTPRYLIKTRGQQVTLSCSPISGHRSVSWYQQTPGQGLQFLFEYFSETQRNKGNFPGRFSGRQFSNSRSEMNVSTLELGDSALYLCASSLGFYRDASNYGYTFGSGTRLTVV.

This clonotype was seen more than once but under ten times. The chain employs TRBV4-3 and TRBJ2-3; D gene unclear. The germline V gene encodes CDR1 LGHNA and CDR2 YSLEER. This CDR3 spans 19 amino acids. The ends were cut back, 5 bases at V and 0 bases at J, with 24 bases in the middle. The CDR3 coding sequence is TGCGCCAGCAGCACCCGGTCGGCCCCCCACATTCTTAGCACAGATACGCAGTATTTT. Amino acid sequence: CASSTRSAPHILSTDTQYF.

The chain couples TRBV15 to TRBJ1-1; D not resolved. The CDR3 runs to 12 residues. V shed 2 bases and J shed 7 bases, with 8 bases lying between them. Germline-derived CDR1 and CDR2 are LNHNV and YYDKDF (reference sequence). The CDR3 nucleotides are TGTGCCACCAGCAGAATCAGAGGTGAAGCTTTCTTT. It codes for CATSRIRGEAFF.

J is TRBJ2-7 and V is TRBV14; D tentatively reads TRBD1 or TRBD2 (5 bases each). CDR3 length: 14 amino acids. V lost 2 bases, J lost 4 bases, and 12 bases lay in between. Germline loops: CDR1 SGHDN, CDR2 FVKESK. The CDR3 DNA sequence: TGTGCCAGCAGCCAATTTGGGGGACCATACGAGCAGTACTTC. Residues: CASSQFGGPYEQYF.

The gene calls are TRBV10-3 and TRBJ1-1; D not resolved. Per the germline V gene, CDR1 is ENHRY and CDR2 is SYGVKD. V lost 0 bases, J lost 10 bases, and 15 bases lay in between. This CDR3 is built from 14 residues. The CDR3 DNA is TGTGCCATCAGTGAGTCCCCCACCCACCTCGGAGCTTTCTTT. Encoded protein: CAISESPTHLGAFF.

V usage is TRBV12-3 or TRBV12-4 and J usage is TRBJ2-3, with D perhaps matching TRBD1 or TRBD2 (5 bases each). The CDR3 covers 14 residues. The V end was cut by 6 bases, the J end by 7 bases, with 17 bases between. In nucleotides, the CDR3 is TGTGCCAGCAGACAAGCGGTGGGGCCACATACGCAGTATTTT. Translation gives CASRQAVGPHTQYF.

The rearrangement links TRBV29-1 to TRBJ2-2; 9 bases line up with TRBD1. V shed 6 bases and J 5 bases; nucleotides not matched to a gene: 7. The CDR3 contains 14 residues. Per germline, CDR1 SQVTM and CDR2 ANQGSEA. The CDR3 loop is CSVRRDRVTGELFF. CDR3 nucleotides: TGCAGCGTAAGACGGGACAGGGTTACCGGGGAGCTGTTTTTT.

This chain links TRBV20-1 with TRBJ2-4; D might be TRBD2 (5 bases). This CDR3 has 12 amino acids. V lost 0 bases to trimming and J lost 8 bases, with 8 bases between them. Germline loops: CDR1 DFQATT, CDR2 SNEGSKA (reference sequence). This CDR3 is CSARDWGDIQYF. The CDR3 DNA sequence: TGCAGTGCTAGAGATTGGGGAGACATTCAGTACTTC.

This clonotype was observed a few times. The rearrangement uses TRBV4-1 and TRBJ1-2, with TRBD1 identical over 8 bases. Germline CDR1 reads MGHRA; CDR2 reads YSYEKL. The CDR3 is 14 amino acids. The junction had 7 bases not matched to a gene; V was cut back by 2 bases and J by 8 bases. For the CDR3, the DNA is TGCGCCAGCAGCCAAACCTCGGACAGGGAGGGCTACACCTTC. Amino acid sequence: CASSQTSDREGYTF.

This clonotype was found a few times. CDR3 region: CASSVDLGGQGRPYEQYF. CDR3 nucleotide sequence: TGTGCCAGCAGCGTAGATCTGGGGGGGCAGGGTCGGCCCTACGAGCAGTACTTC. The rearrangement uses TRBV9 and TRBJ2-7, with a weak D call TRBD2 (7 bases). The V gene's germline CDR1 is SGDLS and CDR2 YYNGEE. The CDR3 loop spans 18 amino acids. Trimming pared 0 bases from V and 2 bases from J, leaving 21 bases between.

CDR3 in DNA: TGCGCCAGCAGCCAACAGGGCTTGGGCGAGACCCAGTACTTC. Translated: CASSQQGLGETQYF. V and J are TRBV4-1 and TRBJ2-5; tentative D call: TRBD1 (5 bases). Germline V gene lookup returns CDR1 MGHRA and CDR2 YSYEKL. V was clipped by 2 bases and J by 5 bases, with 12 bases between them. The length of the CDR3 is 14 residues.

The chain couples TRBV20-1 to TRBJ1-1; possible D gene TRBD1, 5 bases. Germline CDR1 reads DFQATT; CDR2 reads SNEGSKA (reference sequence). The V and J ends lost 6 bases and 11 bases respectively, with 13 bases between them. There are 10 residues in the CDR3. In DNA form, the CDR3 reads TGCAGTGCCCAAAGGACAACGGCTTTCTTT. It encodes CSAQRTTAFF.

For this clonotype: One end of the junction does not line up with germline, which may come from a read error. The chain links TRBV12-3 or TRBV12-4 to TRBJ2-7, with D perhaps matching TRBD1 or TRBD2 (5 bases each). The CDR3 has 14 residues. The CDR3 coding sequence is TGTGCCGGCAGTTTACGGGACCTATCCTACGAGCAGTACTTC. The encoded protein is CAGSLRDLSYEQYF.

This clonotype was picked up one time. The chain carries TRBV2 and TRBJ2-7, with 7 bases lining up with TRBD2. This CDR3 spans 14 amino acids. Germline CDR1 and CDR2: SNHLY and FYNNEI. Trimming cost V 4 bases and J 4 bases; bases outside gene matches: 7. The chain's CDR3 is CASSGGAGKYEQYF. Here the CDR3 DNA reads TGTGCCAGCAGTGGAGGAGCGGGAAAGTACGAGCAGTACTTC. The complete variable domain, with remaining parts taken from reference TRBV2 and TRBJ2-7, reads EPEVTQTPSHQVTQMGQEVILRCVPISNHLYFYWYRQILGQKVEFLVSFYNNEISEKSEIFDDQFSVERPDGSNFTLKIRSTKLEDSAMYFCASSGGAGKYEQYFGPGTRLTVT.

The genes are TRBV11-2 and TRBJ2-5; D gene unclear. The V end was cut by 4 bases, the J end by 5 bases, with 11 bases between. The CDR3 sequence is 13 residues long. CDR1 and CDR2 (germline): SGHAT, FQNNGV. CDR3 residues: CASSSVSRETQYF. The CDR3 DNA follows: TGTGCCAGCAGCTCTGTATCCCGGGAGACCCAGTACTTC.

There are a few counts of this clonotype. The chain has TRBV10-3 and TRBJ1-1, with TRBD1 as a possible D gene (6 bases). Per germline, CDR1 ENHRY and CDR2 SYGVKD. The CDR3 has 14 amino acids. Deletions cut 5 bases from V and 3 bases from J, with 13 bases between. The chain's CDR3 is CAISRQEGDTEAFF. The CDR3 DNA sequence: TGTGCCATCAGTCGACAGGAGGGAGACACTGAAGCTTTCTTT.

This chain connects TRBV11-2 to TRBJ2-3; 7 bases are a match to TRBD1. Germline values: CDR1 SGHAT, CDR2 FQNNGV. V shed 3 bases and J 5 bases; nucleotides not matched to a gene: 8. This CDR3 spans 15 amino acids. CDR3 in DNA: TGTGCCAGCAGCTTTGGGGACAGTGGAGGAGATACGCAGTATTTT. This codes for CASSFGDSGGDTQYF. Drawing the rest from reference TRBV11-2 and TRBJ2-3, the complete variable domain is EAGVAQSPRYKIIEKRQSVAFWCNPISGHATLYWYQQILGQGPKLLIQFQNNGVVDDSQLPKDRFSAERLKGVDSTLKIQPAKLEDSAVYLCASSFGDSGGDTQYFGPGTRLTVL.

This clonotype was counted only a few times. This chain links TRBV20-1 with TRBJ2-1; D may be TRBD2 (6 bases). Trimming cost V 6 bases and J 5 bases, with 17 bases left between them. CDR1 and CDR2 from the germline V gene are DFQATT and SNEGSKA (reference sequence). The CDR3 is made up of 14 amino acids. The CDR3, as DNA: TGCAGTGCCGCGGAGGGGCGAGCGGACAATGAGCAGTTCTTC. Translating it yields CSAAEGRADNEQFF.